The T cell receptor (beta chain) described here comes from a study of T cells after yellow fever vaccination. Study-level findings and limits: Weaker overall was a secondary response that nonetheless peaked faster, on day 5 versus 15.

Production of TCR cDNA was by 5'RACE template switching, which also added a universal primer site and UMIs. Using its own MiXCR run on the 5' RACE reads, TCRdb lists one record per CDR3 protein. The sample yields about 300,000 distinct CDR3 sequences, around 7% seen once. The CDR3 runs to 15 residues. Trimming took 7 bases from V and 0 from J, leaving 13 bases between them. The germline gives CDR1 MNHNS, CDR2 SASEGT. About this clonotype itself: Its antigen is as yet unknown.

The source material was PBMCs, sampled around 45 days after the first yellow fever vaccination. The receptor was isolated from a man between 18 and 35 years old who received the YFV17D yellow fever vaccine. The rearrangement joins TRBV6-1 to TRBJ1-3, with D possibly being TRBD1 (5 bases). CDR3 nucleotides: TGTGCCAGCACCACGACAGCTACCTCTGGAAACACCATATATTTT. Protein: CASTTTATSGNTIYF.